A selection of T cell receptor beta chains follows, all from one sample in a study of stem cell transplantation in POMP-related autoinflammatory disease. TCRdb's copy holds only in-frame clones and misses some; the assay was immunoSEQ multiplex PCR. The sample has some 68,000 clones, about nine tenths seen once; the top ten hold 0.55% to 0.85%. Here the sequenced sample was CD4+ T cells from PBMCs, taken after stem cell transplantation. These receptors originate from a human patient with POMP-related autoinflammation and immune dysregulation (PRAID). Certain T cells may be donor cells from the graft. CDR3s include the opening cysteine and the closing phenylalanine or tryptophan. D genes are given only for firm matches. The size of a clone is reported for some rows only, either as once, few or many, or as a class for expanded clones.

cdr3_aa: CASVYSTDTQYF
cdr3_nt: TGTGCCAGCGTGTACAGCACAGATACGCAGTATTTT
v_call: TRBV6-5
clone_size: .
d_call: .
j_call: TRBJ2-3

cdr3_aa: CASSLQGQGQGEQYF
cdr3_nt: TGTGCCAGCAGTCTACAGGGACAGGGCCAGGGGGAGCAGTACTTC
v_call: TRBV6-6
clone_size: .
d_call: TRBD1
j_call: TRBJ2-7

cdr3_aa: CASSLGPFSGANVLTF
cdr3_nt: TGTGCCAGCAGCTTGGGTCCATTCTCTGGGGCCAACGTCCTGACTTTC
v_call: TRBV7-6
clone_size: .
d_call: .
j_call: TRBJ2-6

cdr3_aa: CASSLGREETQYF
cdr3_nt: TGCGCCAGCAGCTTGGGCAGGGAAGAGACCCAGTACTTC
v_call: TRBV5-1
clone_size: .
d_call: .
j_call: TRBJ2-5

cdr3_aa: CASSGWTGGNGELFF
cdr3_nt: TGTGCCAGCAGTGGTTGGACAGGGGGCAACGGGGAGCTGTTTTTT
v_call: TRBV2
clone_size: .
d_call: TRBD1
j_call: TRBJ2-2

cdr3_aa: CASSLRTGGMNTEAFF
cdr3_nt: TGTGCCAGCAGCCTTAGGACAGGGGGGATGAACACTGAAGCTTTCTTT
v_call: TRBV6-6
clone_size: .
d_call: TRBD1
j_call: TRBJ1-1

cdr3_aa: CASSSQGAGNQPQHF
cdr3_nt: TGTGCCAGCAGTTCACAGGGGGCTGGCAATCAGCCCCAGCATTTT
v_call: TRBV6-5
clone_size: .
d_call: TRBD1
j_call: TRBJ1-5

cdr3_aa: CASSLDREGQYF
cdr3_nt: TGTGCCAGCTCACTCGACAGGGAAGGGCAGTATTTT
v_call: TRBV18
clone_size: .
d_call: TRBD1
j_call: TRBJ2-3

cdr3_aa: CASSPRTGGTEAFF
cdr3_nt: TGTGCCAGCAGCCCTCGGACAGGGGGCACTGAAGCTTTCTTT
v_call: TRBV16
clone_size: .
d_call: TRBD1
j_call: TRBJ1-1

cdr3_aa: CASTPGTGSTGELFF
cdr3_nt: TGCGCCAGCACCCCCGGGACAGGGAGCACCGGGGAGCTGTTTTTT
v_call: TRBV5-1
clone_size: .
d_call: TRBD1
j_call: TRBJ2-2

cdr3_aa: CASRSFGNTEAFF
cdr3_nt: TGTGCCAGCAGGTCATTCGGGAACACTGAAGCTTTCTTT
v_call: TRBV6-6
clone_size: .
d_call: .
j_call: TRBJ1-1

cdr3_aa: CASSLEGVAGAPIDEQFF
cdr3_nt: TGTGCCAGCAGCTTAGAGGGGGTAGCGGGGGCCCCTATCGATGAGCAGTTCTTC
v_call: TRBV7-2
clone_size: .
d_call: TRBD2
j_call: TRBJ2-1

cdr3_aa: CASSHLGSARWAGGTQYF
cdr3_nt: TGTGCCAGCAGCCACCTCGGGTCGGCTAGATGGGCCGGGGGTACGCAGTATTTT
v_call: TRBV3-1/TRBV3-2
clone_size: .
d_call: .
j_call: TRBJ2-3

cdr3_aa: CASSNFSRVFIYEQYF
cdr3_nt: TGTGCCAGCAGTAACTTCTCCCGGGTCTTTATTTACGAGCAGTACTTC
v_call: TRBV27
clone_size: .
d_call: .
j_call: TRBJ2-7

cdr3_aa: CASSLYQVGTDTQYF
cdr3_nt: TGTGCCAGCAGCTTATATCAGGTTGGCACAGATACGCAGTATTTT
v_call: TRBV7-2
clone_size: medium-sized
d_call: .
j_call: TRBJ2-3

cdr3_aa: CASMAGTVMNTEAFF
cdr3_nt: TGTGCCAGCATGGCCGGGACAGTCATGAACACTGAAGCTTTCTTT
v_call: TRBV28
clone_size: .
d_call: TRBD1
j_call: TRBJ1-1

cdr3_aa: CASSLAPGGPETQYF
cdr3_nt: TGTGCCAGCAGCTTGGCCCCGGGAGGGCCGGAGACCCAGTACTTC
v_call: TRBV5-5
clone_size: .
d_call: TRBD2
j_call: TRBJ2-5

cdr3_aa: CASSSIPSGVSNEQFF
cdr3_nt: TGTGCCAGCTCATCCATCCCTAGCGGGGTCTCAAATGAGCAGTTCTTC
v_call: TRBV18
clone_size: .
d_call: TRBD2
j_call: TRBJ2-1

cdr3_aa: CASSLGFGETQYF
cdr3_nt: TGTGCCAGCAGCTTAGGGTTTGGAGAGACCCAGTACTTC
v_call: TRBV7-8
clone_size: .
d_call: .
j_call: TRBJ2-5

cdr3_aa: CATSRERPGQGIGTQYF
cdr3_nt: TGTGCCACCAGCAGAGAAAGGCCGGGACAGGGTATAGGTACGCAGTATTTT
v_call: TRBV15
clone_size: .
d_call: TRBD1
j_call: TRBJ2-3

cdr3_aa: CASSQTGTSYEQYF
cdr3_nt: TGTGCCAGCAGCCAAACCGGGACTAGCTACGAGCAGTACTTC
v_call: TRBV3-1/TRBV3-2
clone_size: .
d_call: TRBD2
j_call: TRBJ2-7

cdr3_aa: CASSKPEIDSYNEQFF
cdr3_nt: TGTGCCAGCAGCAAACCCGAAATAGACTCCTACAATGAGCAGTTCTTC
v_call: TRBV21-1
clone_size: .
d_call: .
j_call: TRBJ2-1

cdr3_aa: CASSSWTGTYEQYF
cdr3_nt: TGTGCCAGCAGCTCCTGGACAGGGACCTACGAGCAGTACTTC
v_call: TRBV5-6
clone_size: once
d_call: TRBD1
j_call: TRBJ2-7

cdr3_aa: CAISEQGGETQYF
cdr3_nt: TGTGCCATCAGCGAACAGGGAGGGGAGACCCAGTACTTC
v_call: TRBV10-3
clone_size: .
d_call: .
j_call: TRBJ2-5

cdr3_aa: CSVIGTPRTTDTQYF
cdr3_nt: TGCAGCGTGATCGGGACTCCGCGAACCACAGATACGCAGTATTTT
v_call: TRBV29-1
clone_size: .
d_call: .
j_call: TRBJ2-3

cdr3_aa: CASSDGTTGELFF
cdr3_nt: TGTGCCAGCAGTGACGGTACGACCGGGGAGCTGTTTTTT
v_call: TRBV6-4
clone_size: .
d_call: .
j_call: TRBJ2-2

cdr3_aa: CASSQDEGGSYNSPLHF
cdr3_nt: TGTGCCAGCAGCCAAGACGAGGGGGGCTCCTATAATTCACCCCTCCACTTT
v_call: TRBV3-1/TRBV3-2
clone_size: .
d_call: .
j_call: TRBJ1-6

cdr3_aa: CASSSRTGFTTQYF
cdr3_nt: TGTGCCAGCAGTTCCCGGACAGGGTTTACCACGCAGTATTTT
v_call: TRBV27
clone_size: .
d_call: TRBD1
j_call: TRBJ2-3

cdr3_aa: CASTPRPASSTDTQYF
cdr3_nt: TGCGCCAGCACCCCTCGCCCAGCCTCTAGCACAGATACGCAGTATTTT
v_call: TRBV5-1
clone_size: .
d_call: .
j_call: TRBJ2-3

cdr3_aa: CASSVIDRDTEAFF
cdr3_nt: TGTGCCAGTAGTGTCATCGACAGAGACACTGAAGCTTTCTTT
v_call: TRBV19
clone_size: few
d_call: .
j_call: TRBJ1-1

cdr3_aa: CASSLGGRVDTDTQYF
cdr3_nt: TGCGCCAGCAGCTTGGGCGGCAGGGTAGACACAGATACGCAGTATTTT
v_call: TRBV5-1
clone_size: .
d_call: .
j_call: TRBJ2-3

cdr3_aa: CASSLRRRGSTDTQYF
cdr3_nt: TGTGCCAGCAGCTTACGCCGGCGGGGGAGCACAGATACGCAGTATTTT
v_call: TRBV5-4
clone_size: .
d_call: TRBD2
j_call: TRBJ2-3

cdr3_aa: CSVGSETQYF
cdr3_nt: TGCAGCGTTGGTAGTGAGACCCAGTACTTC
v_call: TRBV29-1
clone_size: .
d_call: .
j_call: TRBJ2-5

cdr3_aa: CASRAHSPLHF
cdr3_nt: TGTGCCAGCAGGGCTCATTCACCCCTCCACTTT
v_call: TRBV28
clone_size: .
d_call: .
j_call: TRBJ1-6

cdr3_aa: CASRDPSTGHYEQYF
cdr3_nt: TGTGCCAGTAGAGATCCTAGCACGGGCCATTACGAGCAGTACTTC
v_call: TRBV19
clone_size: .
d_call: .
j_call: TRBJ2-7

cdr3_aa: CASSPQDYGYTF
cdr3_nt: TGTGCCAGCTCACCCCAGGATTATGGCTACACCTTC
v_call: TRBV18
clone_size: .
d_call: .
j_call: TRBJ1-2

cdr3_aa: CATSDGRERHEQFF
cdr3_nt: TGTGCCACCAGTGACGGCCGGGAAAGGCATGAGCAGTTCTTC
v_call: TRBV24-1
clone_size: once
d_call: .
j_call: TRBJ2-1

cdr3_aa: CAWMGGFWANYGYTF
cdr3_nt: TGTGCCTGGATGGGTGGTTTTTGGGCTAACTATGGCTACACCTTC
v_call: TRBV30
clone_size: once
d_call: .
j_call: TRBJ1-2

cdr3_aa: CASSQGSVSSNQPQHF
cdr3_nt: TGTGCCAGCAGCCAAGGGAGCGTGAGCAGCAATCAGCCCCAGCATTTT
v_call: TRBV4-2
clone_size: .
d_call: .
j_call: TRBJ1-5

cdr3_aa: CASSRSMGAQTNRIF
cdr3_nt: TGTGCCAGCAGCCGGAGTATGGGGGCGCAAACCAATAGGATCTTC
v_call: TRBV5-5
clone_size: .
d_call: .
j_call: TRBJ2-1